The rows below give T cell receptor beta chains drawn from one sample of a study of T cell repertoires in cytomegalovirus infection. MiXCR was run by TCRdb on the reads, yielding one entry per CDR3 protein. The sample records about 140,000 distinct CDR3 sequences, about 6.5% being singletons. Input material: PBMCs. The receptors here all came from a human donor in good health (CMV status not recorded). Some clones in this sample may be carry-over from other donors' samples. Each CDR3 is given without its conserved first and last residue. Fields, in order: V gene, D gene, CDR3 protein. D genes are given only for firm matches.

V: TRBV3-1; D: NA; CDR3: ASSRNLPAYNEQF
V: TRBV19; D: NA; CDR3: ASSLRTPPGGYT
V: TRBV7-2; D: NA; CDR3: ASSLGAGTNTEAF
V: TRBV29-1; D: NA; CDR3: SVDGSGSTDTQY
V: TRBV7-2; D: TRBD2; CDR3: ASSLARAGGYEQY
V: TRBV7-9; D: NA; CDR3: ASSPDSFTDTQY
V: TRBV7-2; D: NA; CDR3: ASSLGRGGGYT
V: TRBV23-1; D: TRBD1; CDR3: ASSQSRDRPPEQY
V: TRBV2; D: NA; CDR3: ASASPYGYT
V: TRBV28; D: TRBD1; CDR3: ASSFGGTETYGYT
V: TRBV7-3; D: TRBD1; CDR3: ASSPTGTGTETQY
V: TRBV7-2; D: NA; CDR3: ASSLGSANTIY
V: TRBV20-1; D: NA; CDR3: SAMTLTEAF
V: TRBV5-5; D: NA; CDR3: ASSGQAGNTDTQY
V: TRBV27; D: NA; CDR3: ASSFHTSSYNEQF
V: TRBV10-2; D: TRBD1; CDR3: ASSESDRGFIITEAF
V: TRBV12-3/TRBV12-4; D: NA; CDR3: ASSLKGLSYGYT
V: TRBV7-3; D: NA; CDR3: ASSSETTTNTGELF
V: TRBV10-3; D: TRBD2; CDR3: ATLPAGLAAQETQY
V: TRBV12-3/TRBV12-4; D: TRBD2; CDR3: ASTLGGLAGARTDTQY
V: TRBV7-8; D: TRBD1; CDR3: ASSRVGQGPPLYGYT
V: TRBV2; D: TRBD1; CDR3: ASSGDSTYEQY
V: TRBV2; D: NA; CDR3: AALIGQPQH
V: TRBV20-1; D: TRBD1; CDR3: SARDGQGAINMYEQY
V: TRBV7-2; D: NA; CDR3: ASSPSGGGELF
V: TRBV6-2/TRBV6-3; D: NA; CDR3: ASSSTPSGELF
V: TRBV6-6; D: TRBD2; CDR3: ASIAGGARPSAQY